This TCR beta chain was sequenced for a study of shared clonotypes between healthy human individuals. Trimming shortened V by 6 bases and J by 3 bases, and 8 bases separated the two germline ends. The CDR3 has 12 residues. The V gene's germline CDR1 is SGHTA and CDR2 FQGNSA. As processed by the authors: Junction-only immunoSEQ sequences carried no quality scores, so filtering differed. Clones were sequenced by immunoSEQ multiplex PCR, and TCRdb holds only the in-frame ones, with some missing. The D gene and trimming were derived from the DNA, and the V and J assignments and clone size from that table. This table holds about 2.1 million clones, just over 90% found once. Terminally differentiated effector memory CD45RA+ cells were left out of the naive CD8 fraction, which was CD45RO-negative and positively selected for CCR7.

The sequence was collected from a man younger than 35 in good health. Some clones in this sample may be carry-over from other donors' samples. The sequencing sample was made of naive CD8+ T cells from PBMCs. The chain links TRBV7-2 to TRBJ1-1; D remains unclear. The CDR3 sequence is CASRGGYTEAFF. Here the CDR3 DNA reads TGTGCCAGCAGGGGAGGGTACACTGAAGCTTTCTTT.